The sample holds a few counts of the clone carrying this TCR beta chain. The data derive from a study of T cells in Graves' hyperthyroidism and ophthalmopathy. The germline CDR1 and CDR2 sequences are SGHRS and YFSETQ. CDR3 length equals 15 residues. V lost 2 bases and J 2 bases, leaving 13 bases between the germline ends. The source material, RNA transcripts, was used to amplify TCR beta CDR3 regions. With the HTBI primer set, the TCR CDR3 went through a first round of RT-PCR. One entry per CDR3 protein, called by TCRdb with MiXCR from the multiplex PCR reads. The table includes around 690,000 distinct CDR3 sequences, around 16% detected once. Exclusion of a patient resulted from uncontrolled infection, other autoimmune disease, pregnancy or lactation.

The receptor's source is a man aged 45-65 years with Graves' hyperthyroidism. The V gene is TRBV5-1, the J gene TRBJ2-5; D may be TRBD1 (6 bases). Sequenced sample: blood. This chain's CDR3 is CASSLKPGVQETQYF. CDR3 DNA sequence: TGCGCCAGCAGCTTAAAACCAGGGGTACAAGAGACCCAGTACTTC.